What follows is one TCR beta chain and its context. As yet, its antigen is unknown. The PCR was carried out with 60 Vbeta primers and 13 Jbeta primers. As handled by the study authors: The count from a later analysis was 70 million to 85 million unique TCR beta chains, some 11 million of them shared. TCRdb's table, derived via immunoSEQ multiplex PCR, lists solely in-frame clones and lacks some. The V and J calls and clone size come from that table; D and trimming were worked out from the DNA. Of some 170,000 clones in the sample, nearly 80% are singletons; the top ten hold 5% to 7%. These data belong to a study of cytomegalovirus exposure and HLA in healthy donors. Overall study findings and caveats: With high specificity and sensitivity, the classifier reportedly diagnosed cytomegalovirus status.

J gave up 7 bases and V 0 bases, and 8 bases lay outside the gene matches. Per the germline V gene, CDR1 is LNHNV and CDR2 is YYDKDF (reference sequence). This CDR3 has 16 residues. Each donor's status was that of a healthy bone marrow donor. The sample was PBMCs. The rearrangement joins TRBV15 to TRBJ1-4; 7 bases align to TRBD1. The TCR comes from a middle-aged man in good health and CMV-seropositive. The CDR3 is CATSRDGTASSEKLFF. The CDR3 DNA reads as TGTGCCACCAGCAGAGACGGGACAGCTTCTAGTGAAAAACTGTTTTTT.